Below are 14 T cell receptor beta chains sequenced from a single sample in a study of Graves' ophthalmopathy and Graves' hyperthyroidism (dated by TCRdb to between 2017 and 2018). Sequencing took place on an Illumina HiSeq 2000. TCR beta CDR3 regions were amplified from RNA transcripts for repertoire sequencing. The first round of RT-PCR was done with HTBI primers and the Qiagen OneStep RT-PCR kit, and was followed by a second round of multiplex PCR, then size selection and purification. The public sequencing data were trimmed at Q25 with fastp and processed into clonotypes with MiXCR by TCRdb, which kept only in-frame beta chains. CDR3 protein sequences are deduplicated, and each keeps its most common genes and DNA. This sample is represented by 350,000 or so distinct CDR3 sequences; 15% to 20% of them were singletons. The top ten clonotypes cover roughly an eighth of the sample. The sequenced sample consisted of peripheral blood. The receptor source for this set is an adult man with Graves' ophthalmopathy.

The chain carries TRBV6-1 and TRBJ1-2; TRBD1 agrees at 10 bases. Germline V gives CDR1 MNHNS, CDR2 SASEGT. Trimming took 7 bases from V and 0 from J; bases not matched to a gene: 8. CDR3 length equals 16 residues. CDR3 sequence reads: CASTAQGQGSNYGYTF. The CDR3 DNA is TGTGCCAGCACCGCCCAGGGACAGGGGTCTAACTATGGCTACACCTTC.

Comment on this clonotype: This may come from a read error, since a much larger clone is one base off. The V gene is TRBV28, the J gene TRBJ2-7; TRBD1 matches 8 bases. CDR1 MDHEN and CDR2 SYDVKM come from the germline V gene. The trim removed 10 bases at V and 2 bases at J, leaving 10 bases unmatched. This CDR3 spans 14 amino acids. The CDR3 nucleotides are TGTGCCAACAAAACCGGGACAGGAACCTACGAGCAGTACTTC. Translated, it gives CANKTGTGTYEQYF.

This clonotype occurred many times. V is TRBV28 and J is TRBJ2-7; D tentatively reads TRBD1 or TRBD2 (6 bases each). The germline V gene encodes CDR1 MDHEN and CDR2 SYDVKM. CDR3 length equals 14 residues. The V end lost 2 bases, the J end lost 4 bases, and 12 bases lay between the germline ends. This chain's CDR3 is CASSLRGEIYEQYF. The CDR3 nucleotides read TGTGCCAGCAGTTTAAGGGGGGAAATTTACGAGCAGTACTTC. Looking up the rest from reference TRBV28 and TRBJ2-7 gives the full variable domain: DVKVTQSSRYLVKRTGEKVFLECVQDMDHENMFWYRQDPGLGLRLIYFSYDVKMKEKGDIPEGYSVSREKKERFSLILESASTNQTSMYLCASSLRGEIYEQYFGPGTRLTVT.

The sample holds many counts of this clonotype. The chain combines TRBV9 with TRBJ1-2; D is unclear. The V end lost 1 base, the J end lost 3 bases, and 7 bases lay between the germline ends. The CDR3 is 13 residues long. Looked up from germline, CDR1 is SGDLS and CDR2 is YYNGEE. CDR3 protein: CASSVSRDYGYTF. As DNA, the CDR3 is TGTGCCAGCAGCGTATCGAGGGACTATGGCTACACCTTC.

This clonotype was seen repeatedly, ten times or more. The CDR3 DNA is TGCGCCAGCAGCCTGGAGAGCAGGGAGGACACTGAAGCTTTCTTT. Its protein is CASSLESREDTEAFF. This sequence joins TRBV4-1 and TRBJ1-1; possibly TRBD1 for D (5 bases). V lost 4 bases and J 3 bases, leaving 15 bases between the germline ends. The CDR3 covers 15 residues. The germline gives CDR1 MGHRA, CDR2 YSYEKL.

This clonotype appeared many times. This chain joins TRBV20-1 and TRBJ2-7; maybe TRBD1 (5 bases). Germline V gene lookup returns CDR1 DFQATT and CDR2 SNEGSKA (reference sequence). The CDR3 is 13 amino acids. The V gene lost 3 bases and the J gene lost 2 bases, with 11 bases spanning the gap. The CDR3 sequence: CSARDDRPYEQYF. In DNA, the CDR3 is TGCAGTGCTAGGGACGACAGACCCTACGAGCAGTACTTC.

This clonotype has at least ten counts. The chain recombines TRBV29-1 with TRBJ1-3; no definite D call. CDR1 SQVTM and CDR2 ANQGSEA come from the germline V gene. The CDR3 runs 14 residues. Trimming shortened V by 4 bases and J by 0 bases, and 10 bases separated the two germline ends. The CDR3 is CSVVDGNSGNTIYF. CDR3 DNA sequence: TGCAGCGTTGTAGACGGAAACTCTGGAAACACCATATATTTT.

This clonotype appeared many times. This CDR3 is CASMRGSTEAFF. The CDR3 DNA sequence: TGTGCCAGTATGAGGGGGAGCACTGAAGCTTTCTTT. The chain is built from TRBV19 and TRBJ1-1; D possibly corresponds to TRBD1 (6 bases). Trimming shortened V by 7 bases and J by 4 bases, and 10 bases separated the two germline ends. The CDR3 sequence is 12 residues long. The germline V gene encodes CDR1 LNHDA and CDR2 SQIVND (reference sequence).

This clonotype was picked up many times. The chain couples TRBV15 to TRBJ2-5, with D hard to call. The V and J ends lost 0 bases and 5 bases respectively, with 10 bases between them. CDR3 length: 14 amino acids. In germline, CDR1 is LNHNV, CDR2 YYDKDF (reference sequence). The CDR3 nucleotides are TGTGCCACCAGCAGAGAATACCGTGTGGAGACCCAGTACTTC. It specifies CATSREYRVETQYF.

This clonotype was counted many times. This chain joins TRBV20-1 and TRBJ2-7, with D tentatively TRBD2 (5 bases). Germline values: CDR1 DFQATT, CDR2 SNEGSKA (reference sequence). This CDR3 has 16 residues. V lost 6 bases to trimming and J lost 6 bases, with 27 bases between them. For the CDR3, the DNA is TGCAGTGCCCCCGATCACCATAGCGTCCCACCACTCGAGCAGTACTTC. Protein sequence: CSAPDHHSVPPLEQYF.

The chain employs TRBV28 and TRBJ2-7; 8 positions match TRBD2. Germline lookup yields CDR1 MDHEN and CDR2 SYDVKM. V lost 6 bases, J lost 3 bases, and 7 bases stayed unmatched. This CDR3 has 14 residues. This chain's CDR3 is CASRDAGTSYEQYF. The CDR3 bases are TGTGCCAGCAGAGATGCCGGGACTAGCTACGAGCAGTACTTC. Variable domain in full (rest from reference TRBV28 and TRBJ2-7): DVKVTQSSRYLVKRTGEKVFLECVQDMDHENMFWYRQDPGLGLRLIYFSYDVKMKEKGDIPEGYSVSREKKERFSLILESASTNQTSMYLCASRDAGTSYEQYFGPGTRLTVT.

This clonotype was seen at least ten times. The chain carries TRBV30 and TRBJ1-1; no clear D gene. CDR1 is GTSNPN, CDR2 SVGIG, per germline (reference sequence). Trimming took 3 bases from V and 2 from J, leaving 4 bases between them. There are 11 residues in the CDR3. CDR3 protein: CAWRPNTEAFF. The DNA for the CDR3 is TGTGCCTGGAGACCCAACACTGAAGCTTTCTTT. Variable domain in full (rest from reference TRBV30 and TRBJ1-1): SQTIHQWPATLVQPVGSPLSLECTVEGTSNPNLYWYRQAAGRGLQLLFYSVGIGQISSEVPQNLSASRPQDRQFILSSKKLLLSDSGFYLCAWRPNTEAFFGQGTRLTVV.

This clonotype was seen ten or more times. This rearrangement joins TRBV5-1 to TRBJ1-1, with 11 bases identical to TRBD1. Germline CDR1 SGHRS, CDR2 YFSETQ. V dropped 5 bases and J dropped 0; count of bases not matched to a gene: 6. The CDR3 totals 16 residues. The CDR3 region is CASSRGQGAVNTEAFF. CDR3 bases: TGCGCCAGCAGTCGAGGACAGGGGGCGGTGAACACTGAAGCTTTCTTT. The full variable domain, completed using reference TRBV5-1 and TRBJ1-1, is KAGVTQTPRYLIKTRGQQVTLSCSPISGHRSVSWYQQTPGQGLQFLFEYFSETQRNKGNFPGRFSGRQFSNSRSEMNVSTLELGDSALYLCASSRGQGAVNTEAFFGQGTRLTVV.

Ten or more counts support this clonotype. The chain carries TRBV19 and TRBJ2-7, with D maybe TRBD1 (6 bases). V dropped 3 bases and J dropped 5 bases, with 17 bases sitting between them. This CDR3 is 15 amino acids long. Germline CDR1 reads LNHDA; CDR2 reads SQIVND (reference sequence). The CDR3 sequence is CASSIRGQLSHEQYF. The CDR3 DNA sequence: TGTGCCAGTAGTATCCGCGGACAGCTTTCCCACGAGCAGTACTTC.